The 28 T cell receptor beta chains presented below share a single source sample, sequenced in a study of molecular identifiers for immune sequencing clone quantification. TCRdb recomputed calls from the PCR reads with MiXCR, one row per CDR3 protein. The sample has under 650,000 distinct CDR3 sequences, about 20% seen once. Material: naive CD8+ T cells from blood, with Jurkat cell RNA spiked in. The subset is: FACS-sorted CD8+CD4-CCR7+CD45RA+ naive T cells. These receptors were collected from a human donor in good health. Some libraries in this study had Jurkat cell RNA spiked in.

Ten or more counts support this clonotype. The chain couples TRBV7-6 to TRBJ2-3, with D possibly being TRBD1 (5 bases). CDR3 length: 14 amino acids. V lost 1 base, J lost 2 bases, and 7 bases lay in between. The germline V gene has CDR1 SGHVS and CDR2 FNYEAQ. CDR3 region: CASSLEGFTDTQYF. The CDR3, as DNA: TGTGCCAGCAGCTTAGAGGGGTTCACAGATACGCAGTATTTT.

The rearrangement uses TRBV6-2 or TRBV6-3 and TRBJ1-6; the D gene is possibly TRBD1 (6 bases). V was trimmed by 5 bases and J by 4 bases, leaving 18 bases between them. The CDR3 runs 17 residues. Germline values: CDR1 MNHEY, CDR2 SVGEGT. DNA for the CDR3: TGTGCCAGCAGTACAGCCGAGGACAGACATTATAATTCACCCCTCCACTTT. It codes for CASSTAEDRHYNSPLHF.

This clonotype was detected only once. Since no conserved phenylalanine or tryptophan closes the CDR3, a read error is the likely cause. The chain is built from TRBV5-6 and TRBJ1-1, with TRBD1 as a possible D gene (5 bases). This CDR3 has 15 residues. In germline, CDR1 is SGHDT, CDR2 YYEEEE. Deletions cut 7 bases from V and 6 bases from J, with 22 bases between. DNA of the CDR3: TGTGCCAGCTATGCAGGGAGTTTCGGTATCGCTGAAGCTTTCCTT. Translated: CASYAGSFGIAEAFL.

This clonotype has only a few counts. V and J are TRBV28 and TRBJ1-5; no definite D call. CDR3 length: 14 amino acids. The germline CDR1 and CDR2 sequences are MDHEN and SYDVKM. V lost 3 bases to trimming and J lost 5 bases, with 11 bases between them. The CDR3 reads CASSFKGGYQPQHF. CDR3 nucleotides: TGTGCCAGCAGTTTTAAGGGTGGGTATCAGCCCCAGCATTTT.

For this clonotype: A single base separates this from a much larger clone, so it may be a read error. This CDR3 is missing its conserved last phenylalanine or tryptophan, likely due to a read error. This chain uses TRBV7-9 with TRBJ2-3; 9 bases match TRBD2. The V and J ends lost 5 bases and 5 bases, in that order; junction bases with no gene match: 11. The CDR3 contains 16 residues. Looked up from germline, CDR1 is SEHNR and CDR2 is FQNEAQ (reference sequence). The chain's CDR3 is CASSLLAGGPGDTQYS. The CDR3 nucleotides read TGTGCCAGCAGCCTCCTTGCGGGGGGGCCGGGAGATACGCAGTATTCT.

This clonotype was seen ten or more times. The chain joins TRBV7-8 to TRBJ2-3, with 11 bases aligning to TRBD2. This CDR3 has 16 amino acids. V shed 4 bases and J 3 bases; nucleotides not matched to a gene: 6. CDR1 and CDR2 (germline): SGHVS, FQNEAQ. The CDR3: CASSSILAGGTDTQYF. CDR3 sequence (DNA): TGTGCCAGCAGCTCAATCCTAGCGGGGGGTACAGATACGCAGTATTTT.

In its sample, this clonotype was seen many times. CDR3 sequence: CASSELQGSNQPQHF. CDR3 nucleotides: TGTGCCAGCTCGGAATTGCAGGGGTCCAATCAGCCCCAGCATTTT. The chain recombines TRBV7-8 with TRBJ1-5, with D possibly matching TRBD1 (6 bases). Germline loops: CDR1 SGHVS, CDR2 FQNEAQ. The CDR3 extends over 15 amino acids. V gave up 8 bases and J gave up 3 bases, with 17 bases separating them.

This clonotype was detected many times. The gene calls are TRBV6-2 or TRBV6-3 and TRBJ1-2, with D possibly matching TRBD1 (6 bases). V lost 5 bases, J lost 10 bases, and 11 bases lay in between. CDR3 size: 11 residues. Germline V CDR1 and CDR2: MNHEY, SVGEGT. The CDR3 DNA follows: TGTGCCAGCAGTCCGCCAGGGGACTACACCTTC. As protein: CASSPPGDYTF.

This clonotype appeared a few times. The chain combines TRBV11-2 with TRBJ2-7; the D gene is possibly TRBD2 (6 bases). The CDR3 covers 15 residues. Germline CDR1 reads SGHAT; CDR2 reads FQNNGV. Trimming removed 4 bases at V and 4 bases at J, with 17 bases between. The CDR3 DNA reads as TGTGCCAGCAGCTCGCCGGGACTGTACTCTTACGAGCAGTACTTC. Amino acid sequence: CASSSPGLYSYEQYF.

Many counts were recorded for this clonotype. The chain links TRBV19 to TRBJ2-3; 11 bases line up with TRBD2. With 7 bases clipped from V and 6 bases from J, the junction kept 15 bases outside the gene matches. Germline CDR1 is LNHDA and CDR2 is SQIVND (reference sequence). The length of the CDR3 is 17 residues. In DNA, the CDR3 is TGTGCCAGTAATTCAGGGACTAGCGGCCGTTTTTTGGATACGCAGTATTTT. Protein sequence: CASNSGTSGRFLDTQYF.

This clonotype was detected once. This chain joins TRBV11-3 and TRBJ2-7; D could derive from TRBD1 or TRBD2 (6 bases each). Per the germline V gene, CDR1 is SGHNT and CDR2 is YENEEA. The ends were cut back, 5 bases at V and 5 bases at J, with 19 bases in the middle. The CDR3 extends over 15 amino acids. CDR3 residues: CASSPPGAGADEQYF. The CDR3 bases are TGTGCCAGCAGCCCGCCGGGAGCAGGGGCTGACGAGCAGTACTTC.

Notes on this clonotype: Just one base apart from a much larger clone, this may be a read error. The rearrangement uses TRBV20-1 and TRBJ2-3, with 8 bases matching TRBD2. The length of the CDR3 is 18 residues. Per germline, CDR1 DFQATT and CDR2 SNEGSKA (reference sequence). This CDR3 reads CSASSLDLAGPSTGTQYF. CDR3 DNA sequence: TGCAGTGCTAGCTCTTTAGATCTAGCGGGCCCTAGCACAGGTACGCAGTATTTT.

Concerning this clonotype itself: It may be a read error: a sequence one base away is much more abundant. The chain combines TRBV20-1 with TRBJ2-3; TRBD2 aligns across 10 bases. Germline CDR1 DFQATT, CDR2 SNEGSKA (reference sequence). There are 16 residues in the CDR3. In nucleotides, the CDR3 is TGCAGTGCCCCGTGGGAGCGGGGGGGAAGCATAGATACGCAGTATTTT. It yields the protein CSAPWERGGSIDTQYF.

This clonotype was picked up many times. The rearrangement uses TRBV20-1 and TRBJ2-3; weak D call: TRBD1 (6 bases). The CDR3 covers 16 residues. Trimming removed 0 bases at V and 2 bases at J, with 15 bases between. The germline gives CDR1 DFQATT, CDR2 SNEGSKA (reference sequence). Here the CDR3 DNA reads TGCAGTGCTAGAGATTGGGGACAAAGCTACACAGATACGCAGTATTTT. Its protein product is CSARDWGQSYTDTQYF.

A few counts support this clonotype. J is TRBJ2-1 and V is TRBV18; 7 bases map to TRBD1. CDR3 length: 15 residues. CDR1 KGHSH and CDR2 LQKENI come from the germline V gene. The ends lost 3 bases at V and 5 bases at J; junction bases unmatched: 7. The CDR3 DNA is TGTGCCAGCTCACCCTTTCGGACAGGTGACAATGAGCAGTTCTTC. It yields the protein CASSPFRTGDNEQFF.

This clonotype was seen a few times. The gene calls are TRBV20-1 and TRBJ2-7, with D perhaps TRBD2 (5 bases). Trimming pared 6 bases from V and 1 base from J, leaving 13 bases between. The germline V gene has CDR1 DFQATT and CDR2 SNEGSKA (reference sequence). The CDR3 consists of 13 residues. The CDR3 DNA sequence: TGCAGTGCCACGCGGCGGGTTTCCTACGAGCAGTACTTC. As protein: CSATRRVSYEQYF.

This clonotype was counted a few times. Since no conserved phenylalanine or tryptophan closes the CDR3, a read error is the likely cause. The chain recombines TRBV5-3 with TRBJ2-7; unclear D gene. TRBV5-3 is an ORF, with its function uncertain. The CDR3 has 12 residues. CDR3 region: CASSLGGYEQYS. The DNA for the CDR3 is TGTGCCAGCAGCTTGGGTGGCTACGAGCAGTACTCC.

This chain's CDR3 is CASSPGTGSPLGTEAFF. As DNA, the CDR3 is TGTGCCAGCAGCCCCGGGACAGGGAGCCCCTTGGGCACTGAAGCTTTCTTT. The gene calls are TRBV6-5 and TRBJ1-1, with 9 positions matching TRBD1. The CDR3 is made up of 17 amino acids. The germline CDR1 and CDR2 sequences are MNHEY and SVGAGI. Germline trimming cut 6 bases from V and 4 bases from J; bases unmatched to any gene: 15.

This clonotype was seen repeatedly, ten times or more. The gene calls are TRBV20-1 and TRBJ2-7; D might be TRBD2 (6 bases). Trimming took off 7 bases at V and 0 bases at J, with 13 bases between the two ends. The CDR3 has 13 amino acids. Germline CDR1 and CDR2: DFQATT and SNEGSKA (reference sequence). CDR3 sequence: CSVGGKSSYEQYF. The CDR3 region has the DNA TGCAGTGTTGGCGGGAAAAGCTCCTACGAGCAGTACTTC.

In its sample, this clonotype was seen many times. CDR3 DNA sequence: TGTGCCATCAGTGAAACAGGGACCTACGAGCAGTACTTC. It codes for CAISETGTYEQYF. The chain employs TRBV10-3 and TRBJ2-7, with D maybe TRBD1 (6 bases). Germline CDR1 ENHRY, CDR2 SYGVKD. Trimming took 3 bases from V and 2 from J, leaving 8 bases between them. The CDR3 totals 13 residues.

The CDR3 loop is CASGTSGGYNEQFF. CDR3 nucleotides: TGTGCCAGCGGGACTAGCGGGGGATACAATGAGCAGTTCTTC. The chain has TRBV12-3 or TRBV12-4 and TRBJ2-1; 14 bases align to TRBD2. The length of the CDR3 is 14 residues. The ends lost 8 bases at V and 4 bases at J; junction bases unmatched: 1.

The CDR3 region is CASSLDRRGNLYEQYF. The CDR3 nucleotides read TGTGCCAGCAGCTTAGATCGGCGGGGAAACCTATACGAGCAGTACTTC. The rearrangement uses TRBV11-2 and TRBJ2-7; the D gene is possibly TRBD2 (6 bases). This CDR3 is built from 16 residues. Per germline, CDR1 SGHAT and CDR2 FQNNGV. The V end lost 0 bases, the J end lost 4 bases, and 16 bases lay between the germline ends. Full variable domain (missing parts from reference TRBV11-2 and TRBJ2-7): EAGVAQSPRYKIIEKRQSVAFWCNPISGHATLYWYQQILGQGPKLLIQFQNNGVVDDSQLPKDRFSAERLKGVDSTLKIQPAKLEDSAVYLCASSLDRRGNLYEQYFGPGTRLTVT.

V is TRBV12-3 or TRBV12-4 and J is TRBJ1-3; D gene unclear. Trimming left V 8 bases short and J 4 bases short, with 15 bases between. The CDR3 runs 14 residues. The CDR3: CASPSGPSGNTIYF. The CDR3 coding sequence is TGTGCCAGCCCTAGCGGACCTAGCGGAAACACCATATATTTT.

The chain links TRBV30 to TRBJ2-3; 11 positions match TRBD2. The CDR3 runs 14 residues. The V and J ends lost 1 base and 6 bases, in that order; junction bases with no gene match: 3. Looked up from germline, CDR1 is GTSNPN and CDR2 is SVGIG (reference sequence). The DNA for the CDR3 is TGTGCCTGGAGTGGACTAGCGGGGCCCGATACGCAGTATTTT. Its protein is CAWSGLAGPDTQYF.

Points on this clonotype: A read error may be the cause here, since a much bigger clone is one base away. The genes are TRBV6-2 or TRBV6-3 and TRBJ2-7, with D tentatively TRBD2 (5 bases). The CDR3 is 16 amino acids. The germline CDR1 and CDR2 sequences are MNHEY and SVGEGT. The CDR3 DNA is TGTGCCAGCAGTTACTCTTTAACCAGCGGTGCCTACGGGCAGTACTTC. Amino acid sequence: CASSYSLTSGAYGQYF.

This clonotype was seen ten or more times. The V gene is TRBV30, the J gene TRBJ2-1; D uncertain. V was trimmed by 1 base and J by 5 bases, leaving 3 bases between them. Per germline, CDR1 GTSNPN and CDR2 SVGIG (reference sequence). The CDR3 contains 11 residues. The CDR3 nucleotides read TGTGCCTGGAGTGACCACAATGAGCAGTTCTTC. Protein: CAWSDHNEQFF. The full variable domain, its missing parts supplied by reference TRBV30 and TRBJ2-1, is SQTIHQWPATLVQPVGSPLSLECTVEGTSNPNLYWYRQAAGRGLQLLFYSVGIGQISSEVPQNLSASRPQDRQFILSSKKLLLSDSGFYLCAWSDHNEQFFGPGTRLTVL.

The chain couples TRBV24-1 to TRBJ2-1; tentatively, D is TRBD1 (5 bases). Trimming stripped 4 bases from V and 8 bases from J, with 14 bases between. The CDR3 covers 14 residues. Germline V CDR1 and CDR2: KGHDR, SFDVKD. The CDR3 DNA follows: TGTGCCACCAGTGAGAGGCAGGGTTTCGATGAGCAGTTCTTC. Translation: CATSERQGFDEQFF.

In its sample, this clonotype was seen many times. The rearrangement uses TRBV5-6 and TRBJ2-5, with D unresolved. Germline V gives CDR1 SGHDT, CDR2 YYEEEE. The CDR3 loop spans 14 amino acids. The V and J ends lost 0 bases and 6 bases respectively, with 12 bases between them. CDR3 protein: CASSLGQGFKTQYF. CDR3 sequence (DNA): TGTGCCAGCAGCTTGGGACAAGGGTTTAAGACCCAGTACTTC. The full variable domain, in which reference TRBV5-6 and TRBJ2-5 provide the parts outside the CDR3, is DAGVTQSPTHLIKTRGQQVTLRCSPKSGHDTVSWYQQALGQGPQFIFQYYEEEERQRGNFPDRFSGHQFPNYSSELNVNALLLGDSALYLCASSLGQGFKTQYFGPGTRLLVL.